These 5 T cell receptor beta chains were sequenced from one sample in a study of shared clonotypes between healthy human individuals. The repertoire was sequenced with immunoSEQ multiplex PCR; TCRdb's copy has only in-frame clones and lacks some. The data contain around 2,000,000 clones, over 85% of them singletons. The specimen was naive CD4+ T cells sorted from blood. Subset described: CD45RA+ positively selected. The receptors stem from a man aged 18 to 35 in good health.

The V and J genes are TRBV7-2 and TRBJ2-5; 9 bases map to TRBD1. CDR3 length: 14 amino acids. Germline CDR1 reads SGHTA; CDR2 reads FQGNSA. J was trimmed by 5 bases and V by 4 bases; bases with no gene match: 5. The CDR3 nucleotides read TGTGCCAGCAGCTCGGACAGGGGAATGGAGACCCAGTACTTC. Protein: CASSSDRGMETQYF.

CDR3 sequence reads: CAISGGQGPTGELFF. The CDR3 DNA is TGTGCCATCAGTGGGGGACAGGGTCCCACCGGGGAGCTGTTTTTT. This chain joins TRBV10-3 and TRBJ2-2; 9 positions match TRBD1. Trimming cost V 4 bases and J 4 bases; bases outside gene matches: 4. The CDR3 totals 15 residues. The germline V gene encodes CDR1 ENHRY and CDR2 SYGVKD.

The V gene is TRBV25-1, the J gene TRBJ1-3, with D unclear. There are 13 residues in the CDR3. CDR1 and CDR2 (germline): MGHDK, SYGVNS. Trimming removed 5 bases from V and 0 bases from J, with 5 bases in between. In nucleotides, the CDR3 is TGTGCCAGCAGTTCACTCTCTGGAAACACCATATATTTT. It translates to CASSSLSGNTIYF.

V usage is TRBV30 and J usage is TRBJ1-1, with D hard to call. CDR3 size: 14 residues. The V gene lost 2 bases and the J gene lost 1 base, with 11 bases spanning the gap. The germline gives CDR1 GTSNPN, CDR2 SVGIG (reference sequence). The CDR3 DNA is TGTGCCTGGAGTCGTACACCGGAGAACACTGAAGCTTTCTTT. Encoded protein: CAWSRTPENTEAFF.

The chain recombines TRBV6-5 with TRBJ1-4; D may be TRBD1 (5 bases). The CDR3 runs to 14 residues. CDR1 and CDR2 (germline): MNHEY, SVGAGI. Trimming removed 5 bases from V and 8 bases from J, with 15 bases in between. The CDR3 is CASSKSGKSEKLFF. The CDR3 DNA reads TGTGCCAGCAGTAAATCAGGGAAATCGGAAAAACTGTTTTTT.